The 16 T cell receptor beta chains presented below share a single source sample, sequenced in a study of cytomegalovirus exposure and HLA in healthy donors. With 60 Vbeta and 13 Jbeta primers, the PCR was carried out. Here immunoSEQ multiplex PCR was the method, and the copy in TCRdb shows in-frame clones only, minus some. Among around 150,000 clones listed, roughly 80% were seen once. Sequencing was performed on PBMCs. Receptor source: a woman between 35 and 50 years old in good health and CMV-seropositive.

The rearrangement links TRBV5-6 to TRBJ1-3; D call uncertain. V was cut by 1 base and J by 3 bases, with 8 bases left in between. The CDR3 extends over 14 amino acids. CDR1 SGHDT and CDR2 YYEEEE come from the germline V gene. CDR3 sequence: CASSLRGIGNTIYF. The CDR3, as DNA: TGTGCCAGCAGCTTGCGCGGGATTGGAAACACCATATATTTT.

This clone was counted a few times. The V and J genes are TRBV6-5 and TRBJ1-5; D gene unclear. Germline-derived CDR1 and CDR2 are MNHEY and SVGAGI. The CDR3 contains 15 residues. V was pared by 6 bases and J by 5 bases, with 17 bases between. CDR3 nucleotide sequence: TGTGCCAGCAGGGCAGTTTCGCACCTCGATCAGCCCCAGCATTTT. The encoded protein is CASRAVSHLDQPQHF.

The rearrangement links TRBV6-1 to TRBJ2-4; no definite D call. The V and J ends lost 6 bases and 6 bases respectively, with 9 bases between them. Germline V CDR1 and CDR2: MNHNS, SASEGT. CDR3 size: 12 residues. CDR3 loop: CASRDTVNIQYF. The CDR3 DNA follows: TGTGCCAGCAGAGACACAGTAAACATTCAGTACTTC.

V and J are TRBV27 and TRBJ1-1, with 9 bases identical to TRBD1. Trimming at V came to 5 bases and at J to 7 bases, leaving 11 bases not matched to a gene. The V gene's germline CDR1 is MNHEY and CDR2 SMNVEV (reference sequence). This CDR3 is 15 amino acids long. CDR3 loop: CASSLIRDRAVEAFF. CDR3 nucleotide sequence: TGTGCCAGCAGTCTCATCCGGGACAGGGCCGTTGAAGCTTTCTTT.

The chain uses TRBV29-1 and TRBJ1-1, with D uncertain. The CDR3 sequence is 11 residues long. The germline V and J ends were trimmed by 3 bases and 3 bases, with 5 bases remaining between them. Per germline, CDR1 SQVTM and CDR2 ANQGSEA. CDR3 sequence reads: CSVDPYTEAFF. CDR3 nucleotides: TGCAGCGTTGACCCCTACACTGAAGCTTTCTTT.

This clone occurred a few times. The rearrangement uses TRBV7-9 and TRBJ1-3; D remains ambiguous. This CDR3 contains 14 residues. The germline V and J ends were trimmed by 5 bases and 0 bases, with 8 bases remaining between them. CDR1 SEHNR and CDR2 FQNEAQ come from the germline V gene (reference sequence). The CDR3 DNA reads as TGTGCCAGCAGCCCGTCTCTCTCTGGAAACACCATATATTTT. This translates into CASSPSLSGNTIYF.

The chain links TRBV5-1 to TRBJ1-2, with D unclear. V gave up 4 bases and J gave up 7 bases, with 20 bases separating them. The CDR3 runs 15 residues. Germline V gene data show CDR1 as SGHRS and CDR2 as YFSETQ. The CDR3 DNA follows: TGCGCCAGCAGCCAAAGTCCCGATATTTCAGGTGGCTACACCTTC. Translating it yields CASSQSPDISGGYTF.

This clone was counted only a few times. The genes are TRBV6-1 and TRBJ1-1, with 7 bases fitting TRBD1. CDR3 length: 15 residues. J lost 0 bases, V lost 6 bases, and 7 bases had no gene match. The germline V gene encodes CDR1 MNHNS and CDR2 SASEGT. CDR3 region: CASSAEGALNTEAFF. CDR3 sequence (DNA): TGTGCCAGCAGCGCGGAGGGGGCGCTGAACACTGAAGCTTTCTTT.

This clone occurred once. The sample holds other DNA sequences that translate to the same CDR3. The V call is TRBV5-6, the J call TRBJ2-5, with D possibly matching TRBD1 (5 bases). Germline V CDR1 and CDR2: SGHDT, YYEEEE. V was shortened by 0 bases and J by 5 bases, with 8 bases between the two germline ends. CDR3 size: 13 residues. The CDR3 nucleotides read TGTGCCAGCAGCTTGGCAGGGCGGGAGACCCAGTACTTC. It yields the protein CASSLAGRETQYF.

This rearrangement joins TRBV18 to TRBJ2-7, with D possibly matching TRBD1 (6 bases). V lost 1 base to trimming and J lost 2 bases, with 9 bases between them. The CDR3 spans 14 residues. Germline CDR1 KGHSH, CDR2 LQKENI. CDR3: CASSPRTETYEQYF. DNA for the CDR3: TGTGCCAGCTCACCACGGACAGAAACCTACGAGCAGTACTTC.

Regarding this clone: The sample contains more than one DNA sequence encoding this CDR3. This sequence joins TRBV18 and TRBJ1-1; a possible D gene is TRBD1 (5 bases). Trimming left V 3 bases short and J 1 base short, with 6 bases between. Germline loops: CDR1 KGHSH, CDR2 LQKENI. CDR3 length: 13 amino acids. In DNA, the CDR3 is TGTGCCAGCTCACCGGGGGGGAACACTGAAGCTTTCTTT. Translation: CASSPGGNTEAFF.

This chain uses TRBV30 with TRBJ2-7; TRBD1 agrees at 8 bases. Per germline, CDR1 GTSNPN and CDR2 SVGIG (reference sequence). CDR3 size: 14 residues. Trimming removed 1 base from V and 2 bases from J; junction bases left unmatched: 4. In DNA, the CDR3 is TGTGCCTGGAGTGGGTGGGACAGGACCTACGAGCAGTACTTC. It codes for CAWSGWDRTYEQYF.

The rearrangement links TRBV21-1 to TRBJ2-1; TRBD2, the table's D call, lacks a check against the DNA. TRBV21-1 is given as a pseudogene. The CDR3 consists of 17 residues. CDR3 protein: CASSKEAVGGRNDEQFF. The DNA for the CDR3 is TGTGCCAGCAGCAAAGAAGCGGTGGGCGGGAGAAACGATGAGCAGTTCTTC.

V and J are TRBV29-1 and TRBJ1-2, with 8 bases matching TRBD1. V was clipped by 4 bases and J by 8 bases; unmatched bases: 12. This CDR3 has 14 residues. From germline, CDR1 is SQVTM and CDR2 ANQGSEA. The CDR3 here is CSVGGQGFLKGYTF. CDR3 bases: TGCAGCGTTGGAGGACAGGGCTTCCTAAAAGGCTACACCTTC.

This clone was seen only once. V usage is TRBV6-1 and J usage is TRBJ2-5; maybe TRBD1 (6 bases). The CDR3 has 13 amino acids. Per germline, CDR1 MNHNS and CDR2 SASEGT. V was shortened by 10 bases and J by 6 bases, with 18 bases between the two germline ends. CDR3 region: CAIIGGPGKTQYF. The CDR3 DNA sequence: TGTGCCATCATAGGGGGACCTGGAAAGACCCAGTACTTC.

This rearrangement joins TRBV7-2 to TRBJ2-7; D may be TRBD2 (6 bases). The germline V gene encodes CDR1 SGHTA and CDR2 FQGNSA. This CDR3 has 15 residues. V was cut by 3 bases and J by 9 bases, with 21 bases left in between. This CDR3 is CASSFRLGSGTGQYF. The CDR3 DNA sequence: TGTGCCAGCAGCTTCCGTCTCGGTAGCGGCACTGGGCAGTACTTC.